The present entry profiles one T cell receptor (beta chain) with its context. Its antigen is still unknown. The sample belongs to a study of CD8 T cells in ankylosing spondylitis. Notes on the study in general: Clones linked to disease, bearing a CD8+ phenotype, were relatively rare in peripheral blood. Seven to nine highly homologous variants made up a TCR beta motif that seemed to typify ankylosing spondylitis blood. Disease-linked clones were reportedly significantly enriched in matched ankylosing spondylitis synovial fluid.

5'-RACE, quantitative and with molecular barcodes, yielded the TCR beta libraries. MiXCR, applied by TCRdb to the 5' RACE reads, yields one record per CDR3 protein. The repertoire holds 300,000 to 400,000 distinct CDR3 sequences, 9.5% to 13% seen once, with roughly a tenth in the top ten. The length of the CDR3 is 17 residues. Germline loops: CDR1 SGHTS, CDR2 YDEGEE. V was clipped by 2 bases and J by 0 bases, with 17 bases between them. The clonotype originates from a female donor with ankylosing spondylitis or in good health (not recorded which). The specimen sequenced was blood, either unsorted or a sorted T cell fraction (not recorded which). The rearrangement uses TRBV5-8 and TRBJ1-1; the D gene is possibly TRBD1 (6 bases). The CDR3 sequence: CASSLHNRAIMNTEAFF. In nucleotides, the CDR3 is TGTGCCAGCAGCTTACATAACAGGGCGATTATGAACACTGAAGCTTTCTTT.